A single sample is the source of the 18 T cell receptor beta chains below, sequenced in a study of T-cell memory formation after mild COVID-19. TCRdb processed the 5' RACE reads anew with MiXCR; each CDR3 protein has one entry. The data show 25,000 to 30,000 distinct CDR3 sequences, approximately 16% seen once. Sequenced sample: PBMCs or a T cell subset sorted from them (not recorded which). These receptor sequences come from an adult who had mild COVID-19 (a few samples of this study predate the infection). Cell type and time point are not known.

This clonotype was recorded at least ten times. V gene TRBV9 combines with J gene TRBJ2-3, with a tentative D call TRBD2 (5 bases). Germline V gene sequence: CDR1 SGDLS, CDR2 YYNGEE. This CDR3 is built from 15 residues. V shed 1 base and J shed 9 bases, with 18 bases lying between them. Here the CDR3 DNA reads TGTGCCAGCAGCGTATTGAGCCTCCAACCGGGAACGCAGTATTTT. Amino acids: CASSVLSLQPGTQYF.

This clonotype occurred many times. V and J are TRBV11-2 and TRBJ2-2; D remains ambiguous. Germline CDR1 and CDR2: SGHAT and FQNNGV. V was shortened by 1 base and J by 4 bases, with 13 bases between the two germline ends. This CDR3 contains 16 residues. CDR3 loop: CASSLVDRAITGELFF. The CDR3 nucleotides are TGTGCCAGCAGCTTAGTCGACCGGGCCATCACCGGGGAGCTGTTTTTT.

The chain recombines TRBV9 with TRBJ2-1, with D possibly TRBD1 on 5 matching bases. Germline assignment: CDR1 SGDLS and CDR2 YYNGEE. This CDR3 is 13 amino acids long. The V end was cut by 0 bases, the J end by 4 bases, with 5 bases between. This CDR3 reads CASSVAGYNEQFF. The CDR3 nucleotides read TGTGCCAGCAGCGTAGCAGGGTACAATGAGCAGTTCTTC.

This clonotype showed up many times. The V call is TRBV14, the J call TRBJ1-6, with a possible D match to TRBD1 (6 bases). Between the trimmed V and J ends, which lost 0 bases and 7 bases, there was a span of 10 bases. Per the germline V gene, CDR1 is SGHDN and CDR2 is FVKESK. The CDR3 loop spans 15 amino acids. The CDR3 region has the DNA TGTGCCAGCAGCCAAGAACAGGGTCGGAATTCACCCCTCCACTTT. Amino acids: CASSQEQGRNSPLHF.

This clonotype was counted a few times. The chain recombines TRBV27 with TRBJ1-1; D remains unclear. CDR1 is MNHEY and CDR2 is SMNVEV in the germline V gene (reference sequence). The CDR3 sequence is 16 residues long. Trimming pared 6 bases from V and 5 bases from J, leaving 22 bases between. CDR3 sequence reads: CASSLSWSRPQTEAFF. The DNA of the CDR3 is TGTGCCAGCAGCCTAAGTTGGTCCCGCCCTCAGACTGAAGCTTTCTTT.

In this sample, this clonotype turned up many times. An end of the junction differs from the germline gene, which may be a read error. V gene TRBV2 combines with J gene TRBJ2-3, with 14 bases aligning to TRBD2. CDR3 length equals 16 residues. Germline CDR1 is SNHLY and CDR2 is FYNNEI. CDR3 residues: CASRRLAGGSRDAQYF. The DNA for the CDR3 is TGTGCCAGCAGACGACTAGCGGGGGGGAGTAGAGATGCGCAGTATTTT. Drawing the rest from reference TRBV2 and TRBJ2-3, the complete variable domain is EPEVTQTPSHQVTQMGQEVILRCVPISNHLYFYWYRQILGQKVEFLVSFYNNEISEKSEIFDDQFSVERPDGSNFTLKIRSTKLEDSAMYFCASRRLAGGSRDAQYFGPGTRLTVL.

This clonotype was recorded at least ten times. This chain joins TRBV7-6 and TRBJ2-7; D is perhaps TRBD2 (6 bases). CDR1 is SGHVS, CDR2 FNYEAQ, per germline. V was cut by 3 bases and J by 0 bases, with 9 bases left in between. The CDR3 is made up of 14 amino acids. CDR3 amino acids: CASSFSGSSYEQYF. The CDR3 DNA is TGTGCCAGCAGCTTTAGCGGTTCCTCCTACGAGCAGTACTTC.

This clonotype has only one observation. The chain recombines TRBV13 with TRBJ2-7, with TRBD1 identical over 7 bases. Unmatched junction bases numbered 7, after V lost 6 bases and J lost 2 bases. This CDR3 contains 14 residues. Germline assignment: CDR1 PRHDT and CDR2 FYEKMQ (reference sequence). The DNA of the CDR3 is TGTGCCAGCAGTGCCCGGGACAGACCCTACGAGCAGTACTTC. Translation gives CASSARDRPYEQYF. The full variable domain, rest sourced from reference TRBV13 and TRBJ2-7, is AAGVIQSPRHLIKEKRETATLKCYPIPRHDTVYWYQQGPGQDPQFLISFYEKMQSDKGSIPDRFSAQQFSDYHSELNMSSLELGDSALYFCASSARDRPYEQYFGPGTRLTVT.

V usage is TRBV24-1 and J usage is TRBJ2-1; the match to TRBD1 covers 9 bases. With 7 bases clipped from V and 2 bases from J, the junction kept 5 bases outside the gene matches. The CDR3 totals 15 residues. Germline V gives CDR1 KGHDR, CDR2 SFDVKD. CDR3 DNA sequence: TGTGCCACCAGCTGGGGACAGGGTCCCTACAATGAGCAGTTCTTC. This encodes CATSWGQGPYNEQFF.

This clonotype has a count of ten or more. The gene calls are TRBV24-1 and TRBJ1-1; no clear D. The ends were cut back, 0 bases at V and 1 base at J, with 11 bases in the middle. Germline V gene lookup returns CDR1 KGHDR and CDR2 SFDVKD. The CDR3 has 16 amino acids. CDR3 residues: CATSDLLDFQNTEAFF. For the CDR3, the DNA is TGTGCCACCAGTGATTTGCTCGACTTTCAGAACACTGAAGCTTTCTTT.

The gene calls are TRBV12-3 or TRBV12-4 and TRBJ1-1, with D possibly TRBD1 on 5 matching bases. This CDR3 region has 14 residues. With 8 bases removed from V and 1 base from J, the gap between germline ends came to 14 bases. The CDR3 is CASRNSDRNTEAFF. The DNA for the CDR3 is TGTGCCAGCCGGAACTCAGACAGGAACACTGAAGCTTTCTTT.

The chain recombines TRBV12-3 or TRBV12-4 with TRBJ1-1; 7 bases line up with TRBD1. The junction had 6 bases not matched to a gene; V was cut back by 8 bases and J by 0 bases. This CDR3 spans 14 amino acids. The CDR3, as DNA: TGTGCCAGCTCCTGGGACAGTTTGAACACTGAAGCTTTCTTT. It codes for CASSWDSLNTEAFF.

The CDR3: CASSPSGGRTEAFF. In DNA, the CDR3 is TGTGCCAGCAGCCCCAGCGGGGGGCGGACTGAAGCTTTCTTT. The chain uses TRBV9 and TRBJ1-1; possible D gene TRBD1, 6 bases. The CDR3 is 14 amino acids. The V end lost 4 bases, the J end lost 5 bases, and 15 bases lay between the germline ends. CDR1 is SGDLS and CDR2 is YYNGEE in the germline V gene.

At least ten counts were recorded for this clonotype. The chain combines TRBV30 with TRBJ2-1; 10 nucleotides match TRBD2. CDR1 GTSNPN and CDR2 SVGIG come from the germline V gene (reference sequence). The CDR3 runs to 13 residues. CDR3 region: CALTSGTYNEQFF. The CDR3, as DNA: TGTGCACTCACTAGCGGGACCTACAATGAGCAGTTCTTC.

CDR3 in amino acids: CASSSDRVSLGNTIYF. The CDR3, as DNA: TGTGCCAGCAGCTCCGACAGGGTGTCCCTTGGAAACACCATATATTTT. The rearrangement joins TRBV7-9 to TRBJ1-3, with 7 nucleotides matching TRBD1. The CDR3 length is 16 residues. The germline V gene has CDR1 SEHNR and CDR2 FQNEAQ (reference sequence). The V segment lost 4 bases and the J segment 3 bases; nucleotides outside the gene matches: 9.

This clonotype has just a few counts. The J gene is TRBJ2-6, the V gene TRBV4-3; tentatively, D is TRBD2 (5 bases). This CDR3 region has 16 residues. Germline loops: CDR1 LGHNA, CDR2 YSLEER. V lost 0 bases to trimming and J lost 2 bases, with 8 bases between them. CDR3 protein: CASSQDSGTGANVLTF. In nucleotides, the CDR3 is TGCGCCAGCAGCCAAGACTCCGGGACTGGGGCCAACGTCCTGACTTTC.

The chain couples TRBV18 to TRBJ1-1, with D uncertain. CDR1 and CDR2 (germline): KGHSH, LQKENI. With 1 base removed from V and 1 base from J, the gap between germline ends came to 10 bases. This CDR3 spans 15 amino acids. CDR3 DNA sequence: TGTGCCAGCTCACCACGGACTTCAAGGAACACTGAAGCTTTCTTT. Protein product: CASSPRTSRNTEAFF.

This clonotype occurred many times. The rearrangement links TRBV7-6 to TRBJ2-5; TRBD2 is a possible D gene (6 bases). The germline gives CDR1 SGHVS, CDR2 FNYEAQ. V dropped 4 bases and J dropped 1 base, with 10 bases sitting between them. The CDR3 has 14 residues. The CDR3 DNA reads as TGTGCCAGCAGCTCTCGGGACTTCCAAGAGACCCAGTACTTC. As protein: CASSSRDFQETQYF.